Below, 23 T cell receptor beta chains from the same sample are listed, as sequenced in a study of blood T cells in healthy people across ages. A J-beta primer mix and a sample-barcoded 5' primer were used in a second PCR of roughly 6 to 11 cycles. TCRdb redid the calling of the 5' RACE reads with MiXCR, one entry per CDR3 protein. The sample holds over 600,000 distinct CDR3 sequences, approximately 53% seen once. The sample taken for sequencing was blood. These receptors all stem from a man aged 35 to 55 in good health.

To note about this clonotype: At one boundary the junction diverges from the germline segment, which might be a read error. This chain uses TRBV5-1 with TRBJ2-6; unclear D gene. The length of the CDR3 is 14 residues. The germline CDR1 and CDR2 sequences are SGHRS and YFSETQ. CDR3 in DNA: TGTGCCAGCAGTTTAGAGTCTGGGGCCAACGTCCTGACTTTC. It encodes CASSLESGANVLTF.

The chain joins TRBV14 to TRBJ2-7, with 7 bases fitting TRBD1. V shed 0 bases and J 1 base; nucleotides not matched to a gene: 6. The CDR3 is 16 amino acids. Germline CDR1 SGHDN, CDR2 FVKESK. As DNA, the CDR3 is TGTGCCAGCAGCCAAGATCCCGGGACAGAGTCCTACGAGCAGTACTTC. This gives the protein CASSQDPGTESYEQYF.

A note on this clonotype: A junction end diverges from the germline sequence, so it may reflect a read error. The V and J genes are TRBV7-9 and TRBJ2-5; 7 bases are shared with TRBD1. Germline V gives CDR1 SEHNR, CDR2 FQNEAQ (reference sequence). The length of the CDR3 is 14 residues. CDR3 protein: CASSSDREQEAQYF. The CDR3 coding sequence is TGTGCCAGCAGCTCTGACAGGGAACAAGAGGCCCAGTACTTC.

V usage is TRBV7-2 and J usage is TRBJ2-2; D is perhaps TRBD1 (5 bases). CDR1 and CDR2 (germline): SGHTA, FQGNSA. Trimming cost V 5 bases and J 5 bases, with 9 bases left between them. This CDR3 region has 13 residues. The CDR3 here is CASSAQGTGELFF. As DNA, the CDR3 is TGTGCCAGCAGCGCCCAGGGAACCGGGGAGCTGTTTTTT.

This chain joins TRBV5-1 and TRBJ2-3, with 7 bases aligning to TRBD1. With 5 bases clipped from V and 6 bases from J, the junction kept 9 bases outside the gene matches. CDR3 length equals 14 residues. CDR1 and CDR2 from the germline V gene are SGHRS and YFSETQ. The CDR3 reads CASRPGQYSDTQYF. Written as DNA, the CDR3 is TGCGCCAGCAGACCGGGACAGTATAGTGATACGCAGTATTTT.

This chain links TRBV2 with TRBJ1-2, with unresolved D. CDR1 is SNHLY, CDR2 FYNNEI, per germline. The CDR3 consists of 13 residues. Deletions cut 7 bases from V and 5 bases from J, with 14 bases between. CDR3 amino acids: CASIGLQGYGYTF. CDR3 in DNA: TGTGCCAGCATTGGCCTCCAAGGGTATGGCTACACCTTC.

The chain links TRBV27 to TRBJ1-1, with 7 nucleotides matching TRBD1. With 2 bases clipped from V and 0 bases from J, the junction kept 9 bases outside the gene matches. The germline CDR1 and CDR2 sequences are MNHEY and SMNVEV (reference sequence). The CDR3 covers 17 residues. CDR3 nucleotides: TGTGCCAGCAGTTTAACCAAGGACAGGCCAATGAACACTGAAGCTTTCTTT. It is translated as CASSLTKDRPMNTEAFF.

The DNA for the CDR3 is TGCGCCAGCAGCCAAGACTCGTGGACCGGGGAGCTGTTTTTT. Protein sequence: CASSQDSWTGELFF. The rearrangement joins TRBV4-3 to TRBJ2-2, with D uncertain. In germline, CDR1 is LGHNA, CDR2 YSLEER. CDR3 size: 14 residues. V lost 0 bases and J lost 5, with 7 bases in between.

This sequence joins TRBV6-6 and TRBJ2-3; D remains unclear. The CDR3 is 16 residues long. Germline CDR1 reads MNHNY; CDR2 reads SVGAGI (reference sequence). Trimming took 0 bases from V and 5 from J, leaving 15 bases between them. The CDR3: CASSYSIARARDTQYF. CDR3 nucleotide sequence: TGTGCCAGCAGTTACTCGATAGCCAGAGCAAGAGATACGCAGTATTTT.

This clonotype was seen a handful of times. The chain's CDR3 is CASSQGSKTYNEQFF. Written as DNA, the CDR3 is TGTGCCAGCAGCCAAGGGTCGAAGACTTACAATGAGCAGTTCTTC. J is TRBJ2-1 and V is TRBV3-1; D gene unclear. The V end lost 1 base, the J end lost 4 bases, and 11 bases lay between the germline ends. CDR3 length: 15 amino acids. The germline V gene has CDR1 LGHDT and CDR2 YNNKEL (reference sequence).

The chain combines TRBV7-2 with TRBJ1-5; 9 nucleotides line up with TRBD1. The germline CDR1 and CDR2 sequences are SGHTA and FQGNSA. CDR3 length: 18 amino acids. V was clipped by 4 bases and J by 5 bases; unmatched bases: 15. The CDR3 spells CASSSAPPGQGMHQPQHF. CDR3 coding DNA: TGTGCCAGCAGCTCTGCCCCCCCGGGACAGGGAATGCATCAGCCCCAGCATTTT.

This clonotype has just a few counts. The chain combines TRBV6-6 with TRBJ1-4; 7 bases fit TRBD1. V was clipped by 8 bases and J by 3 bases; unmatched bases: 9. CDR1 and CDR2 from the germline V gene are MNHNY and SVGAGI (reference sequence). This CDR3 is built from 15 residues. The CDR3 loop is CASQLTGQPNEKLFF. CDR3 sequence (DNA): TGTGCCAGCCAACTCACGGGACAGCCTAATGAAAAACTGTTTTTT.

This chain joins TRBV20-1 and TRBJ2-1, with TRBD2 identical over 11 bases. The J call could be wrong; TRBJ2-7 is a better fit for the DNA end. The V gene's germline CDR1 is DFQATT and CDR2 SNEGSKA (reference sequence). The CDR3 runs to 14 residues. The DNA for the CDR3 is TGCAGTGCTAATCTGGGACTAGCGGTCAATGAGCAGTACTTC. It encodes CSANLGLAVNEQYF.

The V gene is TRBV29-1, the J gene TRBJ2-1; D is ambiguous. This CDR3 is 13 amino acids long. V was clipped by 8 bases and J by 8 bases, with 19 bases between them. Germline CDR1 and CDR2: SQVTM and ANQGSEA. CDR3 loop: CSLGESWKHEQFF. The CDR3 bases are TGCAGCCTTGGAGAGAGTTGGAAACATGAGCAGTTCTTC.

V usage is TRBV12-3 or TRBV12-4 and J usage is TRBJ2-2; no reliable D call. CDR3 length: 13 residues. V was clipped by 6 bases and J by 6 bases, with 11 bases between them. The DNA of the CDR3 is TGTGCCAGCAGCCGGATACGGGCCGGGGAGCTGTTTTTT. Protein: CASSRIRAGELFF.

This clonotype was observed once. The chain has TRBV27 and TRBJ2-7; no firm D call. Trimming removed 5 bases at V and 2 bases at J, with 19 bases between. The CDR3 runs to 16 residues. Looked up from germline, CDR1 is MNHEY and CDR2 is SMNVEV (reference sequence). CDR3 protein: CASSRVRYGSAYEQYF. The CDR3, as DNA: TGTGCCAGCAGTCGGGTCAGGTACGGTTCGGCCTACGAGCAGTACTTC.

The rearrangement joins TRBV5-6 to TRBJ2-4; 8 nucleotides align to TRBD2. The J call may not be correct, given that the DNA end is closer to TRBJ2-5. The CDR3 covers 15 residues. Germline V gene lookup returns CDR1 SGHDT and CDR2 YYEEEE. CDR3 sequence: CASYLLAGGGETQYF. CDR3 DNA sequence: TGTGCCAGCTACCTTCTGGCGGGAGGAGGAGAGACCCAGTACTTC.

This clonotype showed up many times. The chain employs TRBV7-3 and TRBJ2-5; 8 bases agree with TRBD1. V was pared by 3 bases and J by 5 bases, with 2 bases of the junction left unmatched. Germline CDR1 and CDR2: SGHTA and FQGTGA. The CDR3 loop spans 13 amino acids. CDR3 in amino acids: CASSLTGEETQYF. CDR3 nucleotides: TGTGCCAGCAGCTTGACAGGGGAGGAGACCCAGTACTTC.

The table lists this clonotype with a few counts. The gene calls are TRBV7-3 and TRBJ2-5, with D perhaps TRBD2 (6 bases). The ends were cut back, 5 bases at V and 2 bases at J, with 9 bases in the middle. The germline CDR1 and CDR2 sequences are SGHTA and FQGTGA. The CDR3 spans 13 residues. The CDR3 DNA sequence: TGTGCCAGCAGCACGGGAGCGCAAGAGACCCAGTACTTC. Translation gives CASSTGAQETQYF.

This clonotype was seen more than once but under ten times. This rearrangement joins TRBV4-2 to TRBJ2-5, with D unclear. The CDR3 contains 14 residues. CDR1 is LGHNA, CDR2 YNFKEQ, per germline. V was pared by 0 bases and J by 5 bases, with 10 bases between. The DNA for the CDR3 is TGTGCCAGCAGCCAAGATCCCGGTGGGGAGACCCAGTACTTC. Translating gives CASSQDPGGETQYF.

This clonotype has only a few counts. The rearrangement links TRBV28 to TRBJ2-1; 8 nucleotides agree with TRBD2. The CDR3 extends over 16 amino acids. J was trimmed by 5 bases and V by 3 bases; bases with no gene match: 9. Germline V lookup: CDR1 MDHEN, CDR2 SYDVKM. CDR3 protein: CASSFLGGGQDNEQFF. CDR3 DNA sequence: TGTGCCAGCAGTTTTCTTGGCGGGGGGCAAGACAATGAGCAGTTCTTC.

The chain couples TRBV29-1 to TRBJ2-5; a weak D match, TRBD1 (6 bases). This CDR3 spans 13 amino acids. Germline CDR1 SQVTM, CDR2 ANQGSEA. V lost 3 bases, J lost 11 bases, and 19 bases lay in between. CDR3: CSVDGQSFDEQYF. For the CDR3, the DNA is TGCAGCGTTGACGGACAGTCTTTTGATGAGCAGTACTTC.

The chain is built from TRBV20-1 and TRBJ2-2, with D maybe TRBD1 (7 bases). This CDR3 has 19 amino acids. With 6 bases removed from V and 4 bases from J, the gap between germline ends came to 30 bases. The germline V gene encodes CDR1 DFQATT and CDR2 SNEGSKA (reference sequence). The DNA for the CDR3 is TGCAGTGCCCACGCGGCCCGGAGGGACAGTCCTAGCATCACCGGGGAGCTGTTTTTT. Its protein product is CSAHAARRDSPSITGELFF.